This TCR beta chain was captured by sequencing in a study of T cells after yellow fever vaccination. Across the whole study: Researchers used SMART-Seq v4 Ultra Low Input to prepare fractions that had low cell numbers.

Study-level points and caveats: Post-booster repertoires contained most primary-vaccination clones again (about 96% CD4, 88% CD8).

Notes on this clonotype: Its target is not known.

The CDR3 sequence is 15 residues long. J gave up 9 bases and V 4 bases, and 11 bases lay outside the gene matches. Germline V gives CDR1 SGHRS, CDR2 YFSETQ. MiXCR was run by TCRdb on the 5' RACE reads, yielding one entry per CDR3 protein. The table includes 450,000 to 650,000 distinct CDR3 sequences, 21% detected once. The source material was PBMCs, sampled about 21 days after the first yellow fever vaccination. The TCR was taken from a man aged 18 to 30 who received the YFV17D yellow fever vaccine. The V and J genes are TRBV5-1 and TRBJ2-1, with 9 bases identical to TRBD2. CDR3 sequence (DNA): TGCGCCAGCAGCACCTCTAGCGGGGACGTGGGTGAGCAGTTCTTC. Its translation is CASSTSSGDVGEQFF. Based on the CDR3 plus reference TRBV5-1 and TRBJ2-1, the full variable domain is KAGVTQTPRYLIKTRGQQVTLSCSPISGHRSVSWYQQTPGQGLQFLFEYFSETQRNKGNFPGRFSGRQFSNSRSEMNVSTLELGDSALYLCASSTSSGDVGEQFFGPGTRLTVL.